A selection of T cell receptor beta chains follows, all from one sample in a study of identifying expanded T cells in peripheral blood. Only in-frame clones appear in the TCRdb table, and some are missing; sequencing was by immunoSEQ multiplex PCR. Of roughly 56,000 clones listed, about 83% are singletons. The source material was blood. Source of these receptors: a person between 18 and 70 years old in good health. The CDR3 runs from the conserved cysteine through the conserved F or W. The D gene is left open where the match is weak. Not every row has a clone size; where given, it reads once, few, many or a size class.

J | D | size | length | V | CDR3 | DNA
TRBJ2-2 | TRBD1 | - | 15 | TRBV5-1 | CASRVSTGETGELFF | TGCGCCAGCAGGGTTTCGACAGGGGAAACCGGGGAGCTGTTTTTT
TRBJ2-1 | - | - | 17 | TRBV11-3 | CASSLGHDRDLHNEQFF | TGTGCCAGCAGCTTAGGGCATGACAGGGACTTACACAATGAGCAGTTCTTC
TRBJ2-5 | TRBD1 | - | 18 | TRBV27 | CASSFPITGTGRQETQYF | TGTGCCAGCAGTTTCCCAATTACCGGGACAGGGAGGCAAGAGACCCAGTACTTC
TRBJ2-1 | TRBD2 | - | 15 | TRBV5-1 | CASSPGTSGGDEQFF | TGCGCCAGCAGCCCCGGGACTAGCGGGGGGGATGAGCAGTTCTTC
TRBJ2-7 | TRBD1 | - | 15 | TRBV11-3 | CASSLGGQGVHEQYF | TGTGCCAGCAGCTTAGGTGGACAGGGCGTGCACGAGCAGTACTTC
TRBJ2-1 | TRBD2 | - | 14 | TRBV6-5 | CASTTSGSYNEQFF | TGTGCCAGCACCACTAGCGGGAGTTACAATGAGCAGTTCTTC
TRBJ1-3 | - | - | 16 | TRBV14 | CASSQVMAASGNTIYF | TGTGCCAGCAGCCAAGTTATGGCAGCCTCTGGAAACACCATATATTTT
TRBJ2-7 | - | - | 13 | TRBV13 | CASSSRRSYEQYF | TGTGCCAGCAGCTCTAGACGATCCTACGAGCAGTACTTC
TRBJ1-1 | - | - | 13 | TRBV4-1 | CASSQEQGGGAFF | TGCGCCAGCAGCCAAGAGCAGGGTGGGGGAGCTTTCTTT
TRBJ1-1 | - | - | 13 | TRBV5-8 | CASSSLYGTEAFF | TGTGCCAGCAGCTCCTTGTACGGCACTGAAGCTTTCTTT
TRBJ2-1 | - | - | 13 | TRBV29-1 | CSVTERGYNEQFF | TGCAGCGTCACCGAGAGGGGTTACAATGAGCAGTTCTTC
TRBJ2-1 | - | once | 11 | TRBV29-1 | CSVALYNEQFF | TGCAGCGTTGCCCTCTACAATGAGCAGTTCTTC
TRBJ1-2 | - | few | 12 | TRBV30 | CAWSGAGVGYTF | TGTGCCTGGAGTGGGGCAGGGGTGGGCTACACCTTC
TRBJ1-4 | - | - | 16 | TRBV6-1 | CASSEALPGSNEKLFF | TGTGCCAGCAGTGAAGCGCTTCCGGGATCTAATGAAAAACTGTTTTTT
TRBJ1-1 | - | - | 16 | TRBV30 | CAWSAPRRRVNTEAFF | TGTGCCTGGAGCGCGCCCCGGAGGAGGGTGAACACTGAAGCTTTCTTT
TRBJ1-3 | TRBD1 | - | 15 | TRBV7-2 | CASSPDRGSGNTIYF | TGTGCCAGCAGCCCGGACAGGGGAAGTGGAAACACCATATATTTT
TRBJ2-5 | - | - | 12 | TRBV7-9 | CASSQVQETQYF | TGTGCCAGCAGCCAGGTCCAAGAGACCCAGTACTTC
TRBJ1-2 | - | - | 14 | TRBV6-5 | CASSLDGTYYGYTF | TGTGCCAGCAGTCTGGACGGAACCTACTATGGCTACACCTTC
TRBJ1-2 | TRBD1 | - | 13 | TRBV7-2 | CASSPRDSYGYTF | TGTGCCAGCAGCCCCCGGGACAGTTATGGCTACACCTTC
TRBJ1-1 | - | - | 15 | TRBV5-1 | CASSLGRGGGTEAFF | TGCGCCAGCAGCTTGGGCCGGGGAGGTGGCACTGAAGCTTTCTTT
TRBJ2-7 | - | - | 12 | TRBV5-6 | CASSSGTEEQYF | TGTGCCAGCAGTTCCGGGACGGAGGAGCAGTACTTC
TRBJ2-1 | - | - | 15 | TRBV11-2 | CASSSRGQPYNEQFF | TGTGCCAGCAGCTCCCGAGGACAGCCGTACAATGAGCAGTTCTTC
TRBJ2-7 | TRBD2 | - | 15 | TRBV9 | CASSVGVTSGYEQYF | TGTGCCAGCAGCGTAGGGGTGACTAGCGGCTACGAGCAGTACTTC
TRBJ2-3 | TRBD1 | - | 15 | TRBV4-3 | CASSSGQGEADTQYF | TGCGCCAGCAGCTCCGGACAGGGGGAGGCAGATACGCAGTATTTT
TRBJ2-1 | TRBD2 | - | 19 | TRBV9 | CASSPRLGIAGVAYNEQFF | TGTGCCAGCAGCCCCCGGCTCGGAATAGCGGGAGTGGCCTACAATGAGCAGTTCTTC
TRBJ1-2 | - | - | 14 | TRBV10-3 | CAIKEGASGYGYTF | TGTGCCATCAAAGAAGGGGCCTCGGGGTATGGCTACACCTTC
TRBJ2-5 | - | - | 12 | TRBV4-3 | CASSQDRGTQYF | TGCGCCAGCAGCCAAGATCGCGGGACCCAGTACTTC
TRBJ2-3 | TRBD1 | - | 15 | TRBV19 | CASSIGTGGTDTQYF | TGTGCCAGTAGTATTGGGACAGGGGGCACAGATACGCAGTATTTT
TRBJ1-1 | - | - | 14 | TRBV6-1 | CASTGRERGTEAFF | TGTGCCAGCACTGGAAGGGAAAGGGGAACTGAAGCTTTCTTT
TRBJ1-3 | - | - | 15 | TRBV30 | CAWSRDSGSGNTIYF | TGTGCCTGGAGCCGGGACTCCGGCTCTGGAAACACCATATATTTT
TRBJ1-2 | - | - | 13 | TRBV29-1 | CSVEGGGRRGYTF | TGCAGCGTTGAAGGTGGCGGGAGAAGAGGCTACACCTTC
TRBJ2-1 | TRBD2 | - | 15 | TRBV6-4 | CASSALAGGSNEQFF | TGTGCCAGCAGTGCACTAGCGGGAGGGTCTAATGAGCAGTTCTTC
TRBJ2-3 | - | - | 12 | TRBV9 | CASSASADTQYF | TGTGCCAGCAGCGCCTCTGCGGATACGCAGTATTTT
TRBJ1-2 | - | - | 15 | TRBV5-1 | CASSLMAGVSNGYTF | TGCGCCAGCAGCTTGATGGCAGGGGTTTCGAATGGCTACACCTTC
TRBJ1-2 | TRBD1 | - | 13 | TRBV28 | CASSLGTGYGYTF | TGTGCCAGCAGTTTAGGGACAGGCTATGGCTACACCTTC
TRBJ1-2 | - | - | 16 | TRBV7-2 | CASSLDRGQRDYGYTF | TGTGCCAGCAGCTTAGATCGCGGACAGCGAGACTATGGCTACACCTTC
TRBJ1-5 | - | few | 13 | TRBV6-5 | CASSSGRNQPQHF | TGTGCCAGCAGTTCGGGACGCAATCAGCCCCAGCATTTT
TRBJ2-3 | TRBD2 | - | 15 | TRBV29-1 | CSHQRGTSPTDTQYF | TGCAGCCACCAAAGGGGGACTAGCCCCACAGATACGCAGTATTTT
TRBJ2-2 | - | - | 18 | TRBV7-8 | CASSPKGWTQRNTGELFF | TGTGCCAGCAGCCCTAAGGGGTGGACACAACGGAACACCGGGGAGCTGTTTTTT
TRBJ1-1 | - | - | 15 | TRBV7-4 | CASSLVPGANTEAFF | TGTGCCAGCAGCTTAGTCCCCGGAGCCAACACTGAAGCTTTCTTT
TRBJ2-2 | - | - | 14 | TRBV7-3 | CASSSTSRAGELFF | TGTGCCAGCAGCTCCACTAGTAGAGCCGGGGAGCTGTTTTTT
TRBJ1-1 | - | once | 13 | TRBV29-1 | CSGVAGADTEAFF | TGCAGCGGTGTTGCGGGAGCTGACACTGAAGCTTTCTTT
TRBJ2-5 | TRBD1 | - | 16 | TRBV9 | CASSVGTGTGGETQYF | TGTGCCAGCAGCGTAGGGACCGGGACAGGTGGAGAGACCCAGTACTTC
TRBJ1-6 | - | - | 13 | TRBV6-6 | CASRGVANSPLHF | TGTGCCAGCAGGGGAGTCGCTAATTCACCCCTCCACTTT
TRBJ1-4 | - | - | 16 | TRBV5-1 | CASRAIGQGDSEKLFF | TGCGCCAGCAGGGCAATTGGCCAGGGAGATAGTGAAAAACTGTTTTTT
TRBJ2-1 | TRBD1 | - | 15 | TRBV2 | CASRPSRDRVNEQFF | TGTGCCAGCAGACCGTCCCGGGACAGGGTTAATGAGCAGTTCTTC
TRBJ2-5 | - | - | 14 | TRBV7-6 | CASSSRTGVATQYF | TGTGCCAGCAGCTCAAGGACCGGGGTCGCGACCCAGTACTTC
TRBJ2-7 | TRBD2 | few | 15 | TRBV19 | CASKESGTLPHEQYF | TGTGCCAGTAAGGAGAGCGGGACCCTCCCTCATGAGCAGTACTTC